Each of the 29 T cell receptor beta chains below was sequenced from the same sample in a study of blood T cell repertoires in COVID-19. Sequencing used immunoSEQ multiplex PCR; TCRdb keeps in-frame clones, though not all of them. Among more than 90,000 clones listed, about 92% were seen once. Material: peripheral blood. Receptors were obtained from a man aged 45 to 65 with active COVID-19.

The CDR3 region has the DNA TGTGCCAGCAGCCAAATTAGGGGGTTTGGTCAGGCTTTCTTT. Amino acid sequence: CASSQIRGFGQAFF. V is TRBV3-1 (or the pseudogene TRBV3-2) and J is TRBJ1-1; tentative D call: TRBD1 (6 bases). Trimming took 2 bases from V and 11 from J, leaving 18 bases between them. The CDR3 length is 14 residues. CDR1 and CDR2 from the germline V gene are LGHDT and YNNKEL (reference sequence).

The gene calls are TRBV28 and TRBJ1-2, with D uncertain. V was trimmed by 0 bases and J by 2 bases, leaving 7 bases between them. CDR3 length: 14 residues. Germline V gene lookup returns CDR1 MDHEN and CDR2 SYDVKM. The chain's CDR3 is CASSLWGGNYGYTF. The DNA of the CDR3 is TGTGCCAGCAGTTTATGGGGCGGGAACTATGGCTACACCTTC.

The gene calls are TRBV5-1 and TRBJ2-1; 12 bases match TRBD2. J was trimmed by 8 bases and V by 4 bases; bases with no gene match: 10. CDR3 length: 16 amino acids. The germline gives CDR1 SGHRS, CDR2 YFSETQ. CDR3 protein: CASSATGTSGSYEQFF. CDR3 in DNA: TGCGCCAGCAGCGCGACCGGGACTAGCGGGTCCTATGAGCAGTTCTTC. The full variable domain, its missing parts supplied by reference TRBV5-1 and TRBJ2-1, is KAGVTQTPRYLIKTRGQQVTLSCSPISGHRSVSWYQQTPGQGLQFLFEYFSETQRNKGNFPGRFSGRQFSNSRSEMNVSTLELGDSALYLCASSATGTSGSYEQFFGPGTRLTVL.

The chain recombines TRBV7-9 with TRBJ1-1; possibly TRBD1 for D (6 bases). The V and J ends lost 4 bases and 4 bases respectively, with 13 bases between them. CDR1 SEHNR and CDR2 FQNEAQ come from the germline V gene (reference sequence). This CDR3 is 14 amino acids long. Written as DNA, the CDR3 is TGTGCCAGCAGCTCAACGGGGGGCGGCACTGAAGCTTTCTTT. Protein product: CASSSTGGGTEAFF.

The V and J genes are TRBV4-1 and TRBJ1-5, with TRBD1 as a possible D gene (6 bases). Trimming removed 0 bases at V and 4 bases at J, with 10 bases between. The CDR3 loop spans 15 amino acids. Germline CDR1 is MGHRA and CDR2 is YSYEKL. CDR3 amino acids: CASSQDWTVNQPQHF. The DNA for the CDR3 is TGCGCCAGCAGCCAAGATTGGACAGTTAATCAGCCCCAGCATTTT.

This clone was observed once. The V and J genes are TRBV6-6 and TRBJ2-7; D ambiguous. V shed 2 bases and J shed 8 bases, with 10 bases lying between them. There are 12 residues in the CDR3. Germline V gene lookup returns CDR1 MNHNY and CDR2 SVGAGI (reference sequence). In DNA form, the CDR3 reads TGTGCCAGCAGTTACGGGCTGGATCAGCAGTACTTC. It is translated as CASSYGLDQQYF.

The chain joins TRBV6-5 to TRBJ1-2; D is unresolved. The V gene's germline CDR1 is MNHEY and CDR2 SVGAGI. The CDR3 totals 15 residues. Trimming took off 8 bases at V and 4 bases at J, with 20 bases between the two ends. CDR3 DNA sequence: TGTGCCAGCGGAGAGGAGGGCAGGAAAATCTATGGCTACACCTTC. Protein: CASGEEGRKIYGYTF.

In its sample, this clone was seen a few times. The chain carries TRBV27 and TRBJ2-7; TRBD2 matches at 7 bases. Germline V CDR1 and CDR2: MNHEY, SMNVEV (reference sequence). The CDR3 has 15 amino acids. V shed 2 bases, J shed 2 bases, and the junction held 6 bases outside the gene matches. The CDR3 DNA reads TGTGCCAGCAGTTTAGGCGGGAGTCCCCCCTACGAGCAGTACTTC. Its translation: CASSLGGSPPYEQYF.

This sequence joins TRBV30 and TRBJ1-1; D might be TRBD1 (6 bases). The length of the CDR3 is 13 residues. Trimming pared 3 bases from V and 1 base from J, leaving 9 bases between. Germline-derived CDR1 and CDR2 are GTSNPN and SVGIG (reference sequence). DNA of the CDR3: TGTGCCTGGAGAGTGACAGGGAACACTGAAGCTTTCTTT. It is translated as CAWRVTGNTEAFF.

The chain has TRBV2 and TRBJ1-4, with 7 bases that match TRBD1. Germline CDR1 SNHLY, CDR2 FYNNEI. The CDR3 is 14 amino acids. Trimming at V came to 5 bases and at J to 5 bases, leaving 5 bases not matched to a gene. The CDR3 protein is CASSRDRNNEKLFF. The CDR3 nucleotides read TGTGCCAGCAGTCGGGACAGAAACAATGAAAAACTGTTTTTT.

V and J are TRBV6-4 and TRBJ1-1; TRBD1 matches at 7 bases. The CDR3 spans 14 residues. The germline V gene has CDR1 MRHNA and CDR2 SNTAGT. V shed 5 bases and J 1 base; nucleotides not matched to a gene: 4. CDR3 region: CASSTGQRNTEAFF. Written as DNA, the CDR3 is TGTGCCAGCAGTACGGGACAGCGGAACACTGAAGCTTTCTTT.

The rearrangement joins TRBV5-1 to TRBJ2-2, with unresolved D. V dropped 3 bases and J dropped 3 bases, with 6 bases sitting between them. The CDR3 contains 13 residues. Germline V gene lookup returns CDR1 SGHRS and CDR2 YFSETQ. CDR3 nucleotide sequence: TGCGCCAGCAGCTGGGCGTACACCGGGGAGCTGTTTTTT. It encodes CASSWAYTGELFF.

There are many counts of this clone. V is TRBV19 and J is TRBJ2-1; TRBD2 agrees at 12 bases. The germline V gene encodes CDR1 LNHDA and CDR2 SQIVND (reference sequence). V shed 5 bases, J shed 0 bases, and the junction held 5 bases outside the gene matches. The CDR3 sequence is 17 residues long. In nucleotides, the CDR3 is TGTGCCAGTAGTGCGACTAGCGGGAGTGACTCCTACAATGAGCAGTTCTTC. As protein: CASSATSGSDSYNEQFF.

This chain uses TRBV3-1 (or the pseudogene TRBV3-2) with TRBJ1-5; D is unclear. V was pared by 1 base and J by 5 bases, with 3 bases between. The CDR3 covers 12 residues. The V gene's germline CDR1 is LGHDT and CDR2 YNNKEL (reference sequence). The CDR3 bases are TGTGCCAGCAGCCAAGCCGATCAGCCCCAGCATTTT. As protein: CASSQADQPQHF.

The V gene is TRBV30, the J gene TRBJ2-7; no firm D call. The CDR3 has 14 residues. Trimming took 0 bases from V and 4 from J, leaving 13 bases between them. Per the germline V gene, CDR1 is GTSNPN and CDR2 is SVGIG (reference sequence). The CDR3 sequence is CAWSVLLVLYEQYF. CDR3 DNA: TGTGCCTGGAGTGTACTGTTAGTTCTTTACGAGCAGTACTTC. The full variable domain, completed using reference TRBV30 and TRBJ2-7, is SQTIHQWPATLVQPVGSPLSLECTVEGTSNPNLYWYRQAAGRGLQLLFYSVGIGQISSEVPQNLSASRPQDRQFILSSKKLLLSDSGFYLCAWSVLLVLYEQYFGPGTRLTVT.

The J gene is TRBJ2-6, the V gene TRBV10-3; 7 bases are shared with TRBD1. This CDR3 is 16 amino acids long. V was clipped by 7 bases and J by 4 bases; unmatched bases: 10. CDR1 ENHRY and CDR2 SYGVKD come from the germline V gene. The CDR3: CAITPSQTGGANVLTF. DNA for the CDR3: TGTGCCATCACCCCATCGCAGACAGGGGGGGCCAACGTCCTGACTTTC.

The rearrangement joins TRBV10-3 to TRBJ2-3; 10 nucleotides align to TRBD1. J lost 3 bases, V lost 4 bases, and 4 bases had no gene match. Germline V lookup: CDR1 ENHRY, CDR2 SYGVKD. This CDR3 is built from 15 residues. The CDR3 loop is CAISGRDRGTDTQYF. As DNA, the CDR3 is TGTGCCATCAGTGGCCGGGACAGGGGTACAGATACGCAGTATTTT.

This chain connects TRBV19 to TRBJ1-1, with TRBD1 as a possible D gene (5 bases). The CDR3 loop spans 14 amino acids. CDR1 is LNHDA and CDR2 is SQIVND in the germline V gene (reference sequence). Trimming stripped 7 bases from V and 11 bases from J, with 23 bases between. This CDR3 reads CASMIRETGGNAFF. CDR3 in DNA: TGTGCCAGTATGATCAGGGAGACGGGGGGGAATGCTTTCTTT. Variable domain in full (rest from reference TRBV19 and TRBJ1-1): DGGITQSPKYLFRKEGQNVTLSCEQNLNHDAMYWYRQDPGQGLRLIYYSQIVNDFQKGDIAEGYSVSREKKESFPLTVTSAQKNPTAFYLCASMIRETGGNAFFGQGTRLTVV.

The V and J genes are TRBV19 and TRBJ1-5; unclear D gene. Germline-derived CDR1 and CDR2 are LNHDA and SQIVND (reference sequence). This CDR3 has 14 amino acids. V dropped 11 bases and J dropped 1 base, with 15 bases sitting between them. For the CDR3, the DNA is TGTGCCGGAGGTACCATCGAGAGCAATCAGCCCCAGCATTTT. This gives the protein CAGGTIESNQPQHF.

This chain links TRBV23-1 with TRBJ2-1; TRBD1 matches at 7 bases. TRBV23-1 is an open reading frame whose function is uncertain. CDR3 size: 15 residues. Losses at the gene ends were 3 bases for V and 2 bases for J; bases not matched to a gene: 4. CDR3: CASSQPTGAYNEQFF. Written as DNA, the CDR3 is TGCGCCAGCAGTCAGCCCACAGGGGCCTACAATGAGCAGTTCTTC.

CDR3 region: CASSVGVVTGVSGYTF. In DNA form, the CDR3 reads TGTGCCAGCAGTGTAGGAGTGGTGACAGGGGTGAGTGGCTACACCTTC. The chain has TRBV6-1 and TRBJ1-2, with 8 bases that match TRBD1. Germline V gene sequence: CDR1 MNHNS, CDR2 SASEGT. The V and J ends lost 4 bases and 7 bases, in that order; junction bases with no gene match: 14. The CDR3 runs 16 residues.

The chain uses TRBV19 and TRBJ1-5; the D gene is possibly TRBD1 (5 bases). The germline V gene encodes CDR1 LNHDA and CDR2 SQIVND (reference sequence). CDR3 size: 14 residues. Trimming pared 4 bases from V and 3 bases from J, leaving 10 bases between. The CDR3 DNA reads TGTGCCAGTAGTACCCGACAGCCCAATCAGCCCCAGCATTTT. Translated: CASSTRQPNQPQHF.

This clone was found once. The gene calls are TRBV5-4 and TRBJ2-7, with 11 bases aligning to TRBD1. Trimming took 1 base from V and 7 from J; bases not matched to a gene: 10. Germline V gene sequence: CDR1 SGHNT, CDR2 YYREEE (reference sequence). The CDR3 has 16 residues. CDR3 in DNA: TGTGCCAGCAGCTTGCCCGGGACAGGGGGAATAATGGAGCAGTACTTC. Its translation: CASSLPGTGGIMEQYF.

This clone has just one count. The chain links TRBV15 to TRBJ2-7; weak D call: TRBD2 (5 bases). There are 13 residues in the CDR3. Germline CDR1 is LNHNV and CDR2 is YYDKDF (reference sequence). V lost 4 bases and J 3 bases, leaving 10 bases between the germline ends. This chain's CDR3 is CATSIGADYEQYF. The CDR3 coding sequence is TGTGCCACCAGCATCGGAGCGGACTACGAGCAGTACTTC.

This clone came up once. This chain joins TRBV5-5 and TRBJ2-2, with a tentative D call TRBD2 (5 bases). The CDR3 contains 14 residues. Trimming removed 3 bases from V and 8 bases from J, with 14 bases in between. CDR1 is SGHKS, CDR2 YYEKEE, per germline (reference sequence). This CDR3 reads CASSSRAELGELFF. CDR3 nucleotides: TGTGCCAGCAGCTCGCGGGCTGAGCTGGGGGAGCTGTTTTTT. Variable domain in full (rest from reference TRBV5-5 and TRBJ2-2): DAGVTQSPTHLIKTRGQQVTLRCSPISGHKSVSWYQQVLGQGPQFIFQYYEKEERGRGNFPDRFSARQFPNYSSELNVNALLLGDSALYLCASSSRAELGELFFGEGSRLTVL.

A single count supports this clone. An end of the junction differs from the germline gene, which may be a read error. V usage is TRBV7-2 and J usage is TRBJ2-7; the match to TRBD2 covers 9 bases. Germline lookup yields CDR1 SGHTA and CDR2 FQGNSA. This CDR3 region has 14 residues. CDR3 protein: CASRLAGVRNEQYF. The CDR3 DNA reads TGTGCCAGCAGGTTAGCGGGAGTTCGGAACGAGCAGTACTTC. The full variable domain, rest sourced from reference TRBV7-2 and TRBJ2-7, is GAGVSQSPSNKVTEKGKDVELRCDPISGHTALYWYRQSLGQGLEFLIYFQGNSAPDKSGLPSDRFSAERTGGSVSTLTIQRTQQEDSAVYLCASRLAGVRNEQYFGPGTRLTVT.

The V and J genes are TRBV29-1 and TRBJ2-1, with a possible D match to TRBD1 (6 bases). Germline V gives CDR1 SQVTM, CDR2 ANQGSEA. V lost 7 bases, J lost 9 bases, and 28 bases lay in between. The CDR3 totals 16 residues. CDR3 protein: CSAALDTGPGMSEQFF. The CDR3, as DNA: TGCAGCGCCGCCCTCGACACAGGGCCCGGTATGAGTGAGCAGTTCTTC.

J is TRBJ1-3 and V is TRBV5-8, with 7 bases aligning to TRBD1. The length of the CDR3 is 15 residues. In germline, CDR1 is SGHTS, CDR2 YDEGEE. The trim removed 4 bases at V and 3 bases at J, leaving 7 bases unmatched. CDR3 in DNA: TGTGCCAGCAGCACCTCCGGGACAGTTGGAAACACCATATATTTT. Amino acid sequence: CASSTSGTVGNTIYF.

This clone was observed a single time. V and J are TRBV5-8 and TRBJ1-4; 11 bases are shared with TRBD1. The CDR3 is 16 residues long. Germline-derived CDR1 and CDR2 are SGHTS and YDEGEE. The trim removed 4 bases at V and 0 bases at J, leaving 2 bases unmatched. CDR3 region: CASSRGQGATNEKLFF. The CDR3 bases are TGTGCCAGCAGCCGGGGACAGGGGGCAACTAATGAAAAACTGTTTTTT.